The 16 T cell receptor beta chains presented below share a single source sample, sequenced in a study of cytomegalovirus exposure and HLA in healthy donors. The PCR employed 60 Vbeta primers together with 13 Jbeta primers. Profiling relied on immunoSEQ multiplex PCR, and the TCRdb table lists in-frame clones only, not all of them. The sample records 140,000 to 150,000 clones, around 75% being singletons. The sample consisted of PBMCs. Receptors were obtained from a man between 60 and 75 years old in good health and CMV-seronegative.

V is TRBV28 and J is TRBJ2-1, with TRBD2 matching 10 bases. The J segment lost 8 bases and the V segment lost 2 bases, leaving 3 bases of the junction unmatched. Germline assignment: CDR1 MDHEN and CDR2 SYDVKM. The CDR3 sequence is 14 residues long. The CDR3 protein is CASSLTSGTYEQFF. CDR3 coding DNA: TGTGCCAGCAGTTTAACTAGCGGGACCTATGAGCAGTTCTTC. The entire variable domain, with the rest obtained from reference TRBV28 and TRBJ2-1, is as follows: DVKVTQSSRYLVKRTGEKVFLECVQDMDHENMFWYRQDPGLGLRLIYFSYDVKMKEKGDIPEGYSVSREKKERFSLILESASTNQTSMYLCASSLTSGTYEQFFGPGTRLTVL.

The chain joins TRBV5-8 to TRBJ1-2, with D perhaps TRBD1 (5 bases). Germline assignment: CDR1 SGHTS and CDR2 YDEGEE. This CDR3 has 14 residues. V lost 7 bases and J lost 3, with 16 bases in between. CDR3 DNA: TGTGCCAGCCACCTTCGGGGGGTGGACTATGGCTACACCTTC. Translation: CASHLRGVDYGYTF.

V is TRBV2 and J is TRBJ2-7, with 8 bases lining up with TRBD1. The CDR3 extends over 14 amino acids. Trimming took 3 bases from V and 4 from J; bases not matched to a gene: 5. Germline V gene lookup returns CDR1 SNHLY and CDR2 FYNNEI. This CDR3 is CASSDKQGGYEQYF. The CDR3 DNA reads as TGTGCCAGCAGTGACAAACAGGGGGGATACGAGCAGTACTTC.

CDR3 DNA: TGTGCCTGGAGCCACGGCGGGCCTCAAGAGACCCAGTACTTC. Residues: CAWSHGGPQETQYF. V usage is TRBV30 and J usage is TRBJ2-5, with D tentatively TRBD2 (5 bases). Trimming cost V 3 bases and J 2 bases, with 13 bases left between them. The CDR3 contains 14 residues. Germline V lookup: CDR1 GTSNPN, CDR2 SVGIG (reference sequence).

This clone was observed a few times. This chain joins TRBV12-5 and TRBJ2-5; D remains unclear. The V gene's germline CDR1 is LGHNT and CDR2 FRNRAP. V was shortened by 0 bases and J by 5 bases, with 7 bases between the two germline ends. The CDR3 consists of 13 residues. The chain's CDR3 is CASGLVDGETQYF. The CDR3 DNA is TGTGCTAGTGGTTTGGTTGACGGGGAGACCCAGTACTTC.

The rearrangement links TRBV7-9 to TRBJ2-2; maybe TRBD1 (5 bases). The CDR3 covers 13 residues. Germline V gives CDR1 SEHNR, CDR2 FQNEAQ (reference sequence). V was clipped by 5 bases and J by 7 bases, with 11 bases between them. In DNA, the CDR3 is TGTGCCAGCAGCCTCAGTCAGGGCGGGGAGCTGTTTTTT. Amino acid sequence: CASSLSQGGELFF.

The chain has TRBV27 and TRBJ1-5, with 10 bases matching TRBD1. V lost 2 bases to trimming and J lost 9 bases; unmatched junction nucleotides: 10. This CDR3 region has 16 residues. Germline V gene sequence: CDR1 MNHEY, CDR2 SMNVEV (reference sequence). The CDR3 protein is CASSLRGTGEGRPQHF. CDR3 DNA sequence: TGTGCCAGCAGTTTACGCGGGACAGGGGAGGGACGGCCCCAGCATTTT.

V and J are TRBV12-5 and TRBJ2-5; D may be TRBD1 (6 bases). Germline V gives CDR1 LGHNT, CDR2 FRNRAP. The germline V and J ends were trimmed by 5 bases and 2 bases, with 12 bases remaining between them. The CDR3 contains 14 residues. DNA of the CDR3: TGTGCTAGTGGTCTGGGACATTTACAAGAGACCCAGTACTTC. It specifies CASGLGHLQETQYF.

The rearrangement joins TRBV19 to TRBJ1-2, with TRBD1 matching 11 bases. The germline gives CDR1 LNHDA, CDR2 SQIVND (reference sequence). V was clipped by 10 bases and J by 4 bases; unmatched bases: 8. The CDR3 covers 14 residues. The CDR3 region has the DNA TGTGCCACCCGGGACAGGGGGAGTCCCTATGGCTACACCTTC. This translates into CATRDRGSPYGYTF.

The chain joins TRBV29-1 to TRBJ1-5, with D unresolved. The CDR3 is made up of 12 amino acids. Between the trimmed V and J ends, which lost 4 bases and 9 bases, there was a span of 13 bases. Looked up from germline, CDR1 is SQVTM and CDR2 is ANQGSEA. CDR3 sequence: CSVGEAGGPQHF. DNA for the CDR3: TGCAGCGTTGGAGAGGCTGGAGGGCCCCAGCATTTT.

The V gene is TRBV7-9, the J gene TRBJ2-7; perhaps TRBD2 as D (5 bases). The germline V and J ends were trimmed by 2 bases and 7 bases, with 9 bases remaining between them. Germline V CDR1 and CDR2: SEHNR, FQNEAQ (reference sequence). CDR3 length equals 12 residues. CDR3 DNA: TGTGCCAGCAGCTTAACGTCGGGGGAGCAGTACTTC. As protein: CASSLTSGEQYF.

The V gene is TRBV7-2, the J gene TRBJ2-5, with D perhaps TRBD2 (6 bases). CDR3 length equals 14 residues. Germline CDR1 reads SGHTA; CDR2 reads FQGNSA. V lost 2 bases and J 3 bases, leaving 10 bases between the germline ends. The chain's CDR3 is CASSLNSGEETQYF. In DNA form, the CDR3 reads TGTGCCAGCAGCTTAAACTCGGGAGAAGAGACCCAGTACTTC.

The chain combines TRBV6-6 with TRBJ2-1; D might be TRBD2 (5 bases). This CDR3 is 16 amino acids long. The germline CDR1 and CDR2 sequences are MNHNY and SVGAGI (reference sequence). V lost 5 bases and J 2 bases, leaving 16 bases between the germline ends. The CDR3 coding sequence is TGTGCCAGCAGTCCAGGAGGCCTTAGTACCTACAATGAGCAGTTCTTC. Translated: CASSPGGLSTYNEQFF.

This chain joins TRBV4-2 and TRBJ2-1, with 10 positions matching TRBD2. V was clipped by 0 bases and J by 5 bases; unmatched bases: 4. Germline-derived CDR1 and CDR2 are LGHNA and YNFKEQ. This CDR3 comprises 16 residues. CDR3 sequence reads: CASSQDGLAANNEQFF. The CDR3 bases are TGTGCCAGCAGCCAAGATGGACTAGCGGCGAACAATGAGCAGTTCTTC.

This sequence joins TRBV6-1 and TRBJ2-5; TRBD2 might be the D (5 bases). Trimming removed 3 bases from V and 4 bases from J, with 12 bases in between. This CDR3 contains 14 residues. CDR1 MNHNS and CDR2 SASEGT come from the germline V gene. The CDR3 region has the DNA TGTGCCAGCAGTGATGAGAGGGTTGGAGAGACCCAGTACTTC. Residues: CASSDERVGETQYF.

The chain couples TRBV30 to TRBJ2-7, with 8 bases aligning to TRBD1. V trimming: 6 bases; J trimming: 3 bases; junction bases outside the gene matches: 7. The CDR3 has 13 amino acids. Germline V CDR1 and CDR2: GTSNPN, SVGIG (reference sequence). For the CDR3, the DNA is TGTGCCTGTCCCGGACAGGGAGGCTACGAGCAGTACTTC. It codes for CACPGQGGYEQYF.